Below, one TCR beta chain is given with its context. The antigen remains unidentified. These data come from a study of cytomegalovirus exposure and HLA in healthy donors. Overall study: Early release data held roughly 90 million unique TCRs from HLA-typed donors. Study-level points and caveats: Analysis performed later found 16,000 or so TCR beta sequences associated with HLA alleles at 0.05 false discovery rate. Among TCR sequences, most were rare, though some public TCRs appeared in many donors. Several of the most significant clusters appeared, in a later analysis, to be linked to common viral pathogens.

The germline gives CDR1 GTSNPN, CDR2 SVGIG (reference sequence). CDR3 length: 13 residues. Trimming took 2 bases from V and 5 from J; bases not matched to a gene: 2. Primers for the PCR totalled 60 Vbeta and 13 Jbeta. TCRdb keeps only in-frame clones here, not all; method: immunoSEQ multiplex PCR. The repertoire holds under 200,000 clones, with around 80% as singletons. The sequenced material came from PBMCs. The clonotype was recovered from a man in his forties in good health and CMV-seronegative. The chain couples TRBV30 to TRBJ2-1; the match to TRBD2 covers 8 bases. CDR3 sequence reads: CAWSSSGHNEQFF. In DNA, the CDR3 is TGTGCCTGGAGTTCTAGCGGGCACAATGAGCAGTTCTTC. Looking up the rest from reference TRBV30 and TRBJ2-1 gives the full variable domain: SQTIHQWPATLVQPVGSPLSLECTVEGTSNPNLYWYRQAAGRGLQLLFYSVGIGQISSEVPQNLSASRPQDRQFILSSKKLLLSDSGFYLCAWSSSGHNEQFFGPGTRLTVL.